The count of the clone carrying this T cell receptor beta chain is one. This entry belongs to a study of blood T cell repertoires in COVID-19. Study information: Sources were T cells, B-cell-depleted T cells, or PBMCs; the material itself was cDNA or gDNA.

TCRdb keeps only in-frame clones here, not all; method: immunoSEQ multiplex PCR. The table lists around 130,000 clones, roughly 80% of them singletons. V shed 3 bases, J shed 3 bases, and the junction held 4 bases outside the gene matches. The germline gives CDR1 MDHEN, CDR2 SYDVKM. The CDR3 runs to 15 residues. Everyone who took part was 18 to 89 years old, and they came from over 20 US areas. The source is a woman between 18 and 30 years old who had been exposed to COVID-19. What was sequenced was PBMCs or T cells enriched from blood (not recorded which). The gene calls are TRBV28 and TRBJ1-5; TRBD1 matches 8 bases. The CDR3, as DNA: TGTGCCAGCAGTTTCGGGGACAGGCTCAATCAGCCCCAGCATTTT. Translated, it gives CASSFGDRLNQPQHF.